Listed below are T cell receptor beta chains from one sample, sequenced in a study of post-analysis software for immune sequencing data. TCRdb ran MiXCR on the PCR reads and lists one entry per CDR3 protein. The profile shows about 400,000 distinct CDR3 sequences, roughly 36% of them singletons. Sequenced sample: blood. These receptors were obtained from a girl between 10 and 17 years old with multiple sclerosis. Each CDR3 is given with its conserved first and last residue. Each record gives: clone size, V gene, D gene, J gene, CDR3 protein, CDR3 DNA. D genes are given only for firm matches. Expanded clones are given a class, and other clones once, few, many or no size at all.

>.|TRBV7-2|TRBD2|TRBJ2-1
CASSLTSVGNNEQFF
TGTGCCAGCAGCTTAACTAGCGTGGGGAACAATGAGCAGTTCTTC
>.|TRBV29-1|.|TRBJ2-3
CSVEDQDGGTDTQYF
TGCAGCGTTGAAGATCAGGACGGCGGCACAGATACGCAGTATTTT
>.|TRBV7-8|.|TRBJ2-4
CASSLDRAPLVKNIQYF
TGTGCCAGCAGCTTAGATCGTGCCCCTTTGGTCAAAAACATTCAGTACTTC
>many|TRBV12-3/TRBV12-4|.|TRBJ2-6
CASSLGAGGANVLTF
TGTGCCAGCAGTTTGGGCGCGGGCGGGGCCAACGTCCTGACTTTC
>few|TRBV15|.|TRBJ2-4
CATSSRGDIQYF
TGTGCCACCAGCTCCCGGGGAGACATTCAGTACTTC
>few|TRBV6-6|.|TRBJ2-7
CASSSSGHSYEQYF
TGTGCCAGCAGTTCCTCGGGACACTCCTACGAGCAGTACTTC
>.|TRBV15|TRBD1|TRBJ1-4
CATSTPTGANEKLFF
TGTGCCACCAGCACCCCGACAGGGGCTAATGAAAAACTGTTTTTT
>few|TRBV20-1|TRBD2|TRBJ2-1
CSARLAGGHNEQFF
TGCAGTGCCAGGCTAGCGGGGGGGCACAATGAGCAGTTCTTC
>.|TRBV6-1|.|TRBJ2-3
CASSEVAPPSTQYF
TGTGCCAGCAGTGAAGTGGCCCCACCCAGTACGCAGTATTTT
>.|TRBV29-1|TRBD1|TRBJ2-4
CSVEIGQAWGIQYF
TGCAGCGTTGAGATAGGACAGGCTTGGGGCATTCAGTACTTC
>.|TRBV12-3/TRBV12-4|TRBD2|TRBJ2-3
CASSLGSSGDAQYF
TGTGCCAGCAGTCTAGGATCGAGCGGGGATGCGCAGTATTTT
>once|TRBV12-5|TRBD2|TRBJ2-7
CASGLDLVGLAGGPYEQYF
TGTGCTAGTGGTTTGGACCTCGTAGGACTAGCGGGGGGGCCCTACGAGCAGTACTTC
>.|TRBV29-1|.|TRBJ2-1
CSVRGVAGVYSNEQFF
TGCAGCGTTAGGGGGGTGGCGGGGGTATACAGCAATGAGCAGTTCTTC
>once|TRBV5-1|TRBD2|TRBJ2-1
CASSIRRGGENNEQFF
TGCGCCAGCAGCATCCGGCGGGGGGGAGAAAACAATGAGCAGTTCTTC
>.|TRBV7-2|.|TRBJ2-2
CASSLGGTPRLRELFF
TGTGCCAGCAGCTTAGGGGGGACTCCCCGACTCCGGGAGCTGTTTTTT
>few|TRBV20-1|TRBD2|TRBJ2-7
CSAPGQGLAGPRSSYEQYF
TGCAGTGCCCCAGGCCAGGGACTAGCGGGGCCCAGGAGCTCCTACGAGCAGTACTTC
>few|TRBV7-9|TRBD2|TRBJ2-1
CASSPLAGEYNEQFF
TGTGCCAGCAGCCCGCTAGCGGGAGAATACAATGAGCAGTTCTTC
>.|TRBV5-8|.|TRBJ1-2
CASSPAWDPYGYTF
TGTGCCAGCAGCCCCGCCTGGGATCCCTATGGCTACACCTTC
>.|TRBV29-1|.|TRBJ2-5
CSVYHGGYQETQYF
TGCAGCGTCTACCATGGGGGGTACCAAGAGACCCAGTACTTC
>.|TRBV20-1|TRBD1|TRBJ1-1
CSATRQGAFRMNTEAFF
TGCAGTGCAACTAGACAGGGGGCGTTTAGAATGAACACTGAAGCTTTCTTT
>.|TRBV7-9|TRBD1|TRBJ1-2
CAGSPGTAYGYTF
TGTGCCGGCAGCCCCGGGACAGCCTATGGCTACACCTTC
>.|TRBV12-3/TRBV12-4|TRBD2|TRBJ2-3
CASSIGLAGSTDAQYF
TGTGCCAGCAGTATAGGACTAGCGGGGAGCACAGATGCGCAGTATTTT
>.|TRBV27|TRBD1|TRBJ2-5
CASSSLGTGGQETQYF
TGTGCCAGCAGTTCGCTCGGGACAGGGGGGCAAGAGACCCAGTACTTC
>.|TRBV20-1|TRBD1|TRBJ1-1
CSVPGGSNTEAFF
TGCAGTGTTCCAGGGGGCTCGAACACTGAAGCTTTCTTT
>.|TRBV20-1|.|TRBJ2-1
CSARHTAVSYNEQFF
TGCAGTGCTAGACATACAGCGGTCTCCTACAATGAGCAGTTCTTC
>few|TRBV6-4|.|TRBJ2-7
CASSRTGLSAEQYF
TGTGCCAGCAGTCGGACGGGGCTGTCCGCCGAGCAGTACTTC
>once|TRBV6-2/TRBV6-3|TRBD1|TRBJ2-5
CASTDGHRGVETQYF
TGTGCCAGCACCGACGGACACAGGGGGGTAGAGACCCAGTACTTC
>many|TRBV7-9|.|TRBJ2-1
CASSFGRGAYNEQFF
TGTGCCAGCAGTTTCGGCAGGGGGGCCTACAATGAGCAGTTCTTC
>.|TRBV7-3|.|TRBJ2-4
CASSLGTGAKNIQYF
TGTGCCAGCAGCCTAGGAACCGGAGCCAAAAACATTCAGTACTTC
>.|TRBV5-1|.|TRBJ1-2
CASSGSPRITAANYGYTF
TGCGCCAGCAGCGGATCCCCCCGCATCACAGCAGCTAACTATGGCTACACCTTC
>once|TRBV7-9|.|TRBJ1-2
CASSSPGRGNYGYTF
TGTGCCAGCAGCTCTCCGGGGCGGGGAAACTATGGCTACACCTTC
>few|TRBV4-1|.|TRBJ2-3
CASSQVGPDGVIVQYF
TGCGCCAGCAGCCAAGTAGGCCCGGACGGCGTTATAGTGCAGTATTTT
>few|TRBV20-1|TRBD2|TRBJ2-7
CSARGWRGSYEQYF
TGCAGTGCTAGAGGATGGCGGGGGTCCTACGAGCAGTACTTC
>.|TRBV4-1|.|TRBJ2-7
CASSQDHGTSNYEQYF
TGCGCCAGCAGCCAAGATCATGGCACATCGAACTACGAGCAGTACTTC
>.|TRBV7-2|TRBD2|TRBJ2-1
CASSSRLAGYNEQFF
TGTGCCAGCAGCAGCAGACTAGCGGGGTACAATGAGCAGTTCTTC
>.|TRBV6-5|TRBD2|TRBJ2-3
CASSSPQDAGLARTDTQYF
TGTGCCAGCAGTTCCCCACAAGACGCGGGACTAGCTCGCACAGATACGCAGTATTTT
>.|TRBV20-1|TRBD2|TRBJ2-1
CSAIDGTSVSEQFF
TGCAGTGCTATTGACGGGACTAGCGTCAGTGAGCAGTTCTTC
>few|TRBV20-1|.|TRBJ2-5
CSASRTETQYF
TGCAGTGCTAGCAGGACAGAGACCCAGTACTTC
>.|TRBV7-9|TRBD1|TRBJ2-1
CASSPADRVYNEQFF
TGTGCCAGCAGCCCGGCGGACAGGGTTTACAATGAGCAGTTCTTC
>.|TRBV7-3|TRBD2|TRBJ2-3
CASSLGAGGPITDTQYF
TGTGCCAGCAGCTTAGGAGCGGGGGGGCCCATCACAGATACGCAGTATTTT
>once|TRBV20-1|.|TRBJ2-5
CSAREGRSRETQYF
TGCAGTGCTAGAGAGGGAAGATCGCGAGAGACCCAGTACTTC
>many|TRBV5-1|.|TRBJ2-6
CASVEYSGANVLTF
TGCGCCAGCGTAGAATATTCTGGGGCCAACGTCCTGACTTTC
>few|TRBV20-1|.|TRBJ2-5
CKIGTAGVYQETQYF
TGCAAAATAGGGACAGCGGGTGTGTACCAAGAGACCCAGTACTTC
>.|TRBV9|TRBD1|TRBJ1-5
CASSPRHTGGGADTQHF
TGTGCCAGCAGCCCGCGTCACACAGGGGGCGGTGCAGATACGCAGCATTTT
>few|TRBV6-6|TRBD1|TRBJ1-2
CASSATPRDSIYGYTF
TGTGCCAGCAGTGCAACTCCCCGGGACAGCATCTATGGCTACACCTTC